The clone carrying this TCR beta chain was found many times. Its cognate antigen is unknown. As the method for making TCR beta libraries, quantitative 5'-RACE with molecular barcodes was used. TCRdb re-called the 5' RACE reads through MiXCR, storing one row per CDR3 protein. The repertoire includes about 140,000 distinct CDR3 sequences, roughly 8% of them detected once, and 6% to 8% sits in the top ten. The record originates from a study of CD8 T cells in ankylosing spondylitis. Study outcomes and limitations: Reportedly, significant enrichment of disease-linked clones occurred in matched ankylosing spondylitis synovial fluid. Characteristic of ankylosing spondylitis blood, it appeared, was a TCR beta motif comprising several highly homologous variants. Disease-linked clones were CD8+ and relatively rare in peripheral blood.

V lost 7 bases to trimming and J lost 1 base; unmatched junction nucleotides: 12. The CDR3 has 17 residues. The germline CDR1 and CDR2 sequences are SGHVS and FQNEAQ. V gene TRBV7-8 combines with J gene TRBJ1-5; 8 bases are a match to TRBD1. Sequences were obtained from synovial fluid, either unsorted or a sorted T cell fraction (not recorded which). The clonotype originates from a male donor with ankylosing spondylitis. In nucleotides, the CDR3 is TGTGCCAGCACGGACAGGGTGTCTTCTGCGAGCAATCAGCCCCAGCATTTT. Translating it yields CASTDRVSSASNQPQHF.